This T cell receptor beta chain was retrieved from a study of T cell responses to AZD1222 COVID-19 vaccine. Study as a whole: Second-dose schedules of about 4 or about 12 weeks were combined. Overall study results and limits: Possibly, clonal diversity was underestimated; donors were largely white British and included more females. Sampling that yielded the repertoires occurred only after the peak T cell response.

Clones were read by immunoSEQ multiplex PCR, and TCRdb kept only the in-frame ones, dropping some. The table lists over 130,000 clones, about 91% of them singletons. The length of the CDR3 is 13 residues. CDR1 is MNHNY and CDR2 is SVGAGI in the germline V gene (reference sequence). V gave up 8 bases and J gave up 1 base, with 10 bases separating them. Points on this clone: Its antigen is still unknown.

V and J are TRBV6-6 and TRBJ2-3, with a possible D match to TRBD1 (5 bases). The specimen comprised peripheral blood, sampled on day 0 of AZD1222 vaccination. This sequence was found in an adult in good health. This chain's CDR3 is CASFRDGTDTQYF. The CDR3 bases are TGTGCCAGCTTCAGGGATGGCACAGATACGCAGTATTTT.